This T cell receptor beta chain was sequenced during a study of shared T cell receptors in the human thymus. Generated by immunoSEQ multiplex PCR, the TCRdb table keeps only in-frame clones and is missing some. The repertoire consists of about 500,000 clones, with approximately 78% occurring once and the leading ten covering about 0.013%. V was pared by 4 bases and J by 5 bases, with 12 bases of the junction left unmatched. The germline V gene has CDR1 SNHLY and CDR2 FYNNEI. The CDR3 is 17 amino acids. This clone has a single count. This sample also belongs to another study, concerning human thymus T cells.

The chain has TRBV2 and TRBJ1-5; 9 nucleotides match TRBD1. This TCR was sampled from a boy under two years old with a congenital heart defect. Sample: thymocytes. The CDR3 here is CASSGDRESLGDQPQHF. The CDR3, as DNA: TGTGCCAGCAGTGGGGACAGGGAATCCTTAGGCGATCAGCCCCAGCATTTT.